The clone carrying this TCR beta chain showed up just a few times. Its antigen is unknown. This entry belongs to a study of regulatory T cells in long-lasting Graves disease. General study results and limits: A limited number of samples was an acknowledged limitation. Persistent Graves' patients had lower TCR diversity than newly diagnosed ones. When disease was persistent, TRBV28, TRBJ1-2 and TRBJ2-5 were the favored segments.

Germline assignment: CDR1 MGHRA and CDR2 YSYEKL. V dropped 6 bases and J dropped 1 base, with 12 bases sitting between them. The CDR3 has 14 residues. Time point in this sample: persistent/refractory GD, antithyroid drugs over 5 years with positive TRAb. PBMC-derived RNA was used for the TCR library. Staff drew about 8.9 milliliters of peripheral blood into EDTA tubes. The TCR beta library used iRepertoire HTBI primers with Arm-PCR amplification of CDR3. TCRdb analysed the multiplex PCR reads with MiXCR anew, one entry per CDR3 protein. Altogether roughly 300,000 distinct CDR3 sequences are present, around a fifth being singletons, with the ten largest covering 25% to 35%.

The sequence was obtained from a female donor with Graves disease. The specimen was peripheral blood mononuclear cells (PBMCs), collected when the disease was refractory, from a patient treated with antithyroid drugs. The chain carries TRBV4-1 and TRBJ1-1, with a tentative D call TRBD1 (5 bases). The CDR3 nucleotides are TGCGCCAGCAGGGGAAACACAGGGAACACTGAAGCTTTCTTT. Residues: CASRGNTGNTEAFF.